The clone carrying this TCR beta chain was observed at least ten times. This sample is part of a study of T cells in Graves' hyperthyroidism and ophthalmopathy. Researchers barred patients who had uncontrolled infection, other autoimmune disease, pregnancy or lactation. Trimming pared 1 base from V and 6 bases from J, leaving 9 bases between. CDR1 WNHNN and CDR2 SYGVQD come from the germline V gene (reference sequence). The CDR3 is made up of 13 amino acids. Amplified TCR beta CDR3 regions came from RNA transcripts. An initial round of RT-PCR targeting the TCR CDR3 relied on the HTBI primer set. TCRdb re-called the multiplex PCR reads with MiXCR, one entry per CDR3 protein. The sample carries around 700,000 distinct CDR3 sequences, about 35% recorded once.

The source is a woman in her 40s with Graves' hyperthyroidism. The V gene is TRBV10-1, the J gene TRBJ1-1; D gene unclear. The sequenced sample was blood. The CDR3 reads CASSEYIGSEAFF. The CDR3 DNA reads TGCGCCAGCAGTGAGTACATCGGCTCTGAAGCTTTCTTT.